One and the same sample provided the 9 T cell receptor beta chains below, sequenced in a study of shared clonotypes between healthy human individuals. Data came from immunoSEQ multiplex PCR; TCRdb stores just in-frame clones and leaves some out. The sample yields roughly 2 million clones, nearly 97% seen once. The specimen sequenced was naive CD4+ T cells sorted from blood. Sample subset: CD45RA+ positively selected. The receptors derive from a young man in good health.

The chain combines TRBV5-1 with TRBJ1-1, with D possibly being TRBD1 (6 bases). Trimming left V 4 bases short and J 4 bases short, with 17 bases between. This CDR3 region has 15 residues. Per germline, CDR1 SGHRS and CDR2 YFSETQ. CDR3 nucleotide sequence: TGCGCCAGCAGCCCTCAGGGGATGGGGAGCACTGAAGCTTTCTTT. It yields the protein CASSPQGMGSTEAFF.

The chain recombines TRBV5-1 with TRBJ2-2; TRBD1 might be the D (5 bases). This CDR3 comprises 15 residues. V was shortened by 1 base and J by 2 bases, with 9 bases between the two germline ends. CDR1 is SGHRS, CDR2 YFSETQ, per germline. Here the CDR3 DNA reads TGCGCCAGCAGCTTGCGACAGTCTAACACCGGGGAGCTGTTTTTT. It yields the protein CASSLRQSNTGELFF. Filled out from reference TRBV5-1 and TRBJ2-2, the complete variable domain reads KAGVTQTPRYLIKTRGQQVTLSCSPISGHRSVSWYQQTPGQGLQFLFEYFSETQRNKGNFPGRFSGRQFSNSRSEMNVSTLELGDSALYLCASSLRQSNTGELFFGEGSRLTVL.

The rearrangement uses TRBV7-2 and TRBJ2-1, with 7 bases fitting TRBD1. The J segment lost 1 base and the V segment lost 4 bases, leaving 10 bases of the junction unmatched. CDR3 size: 17 residues. Germline CDR1 is SGHTA and CDR2 is FQGNSA. Here the CDR3 DNA reads TGTGCCAGCAGCTCCGCCCCAAGGGGGCTTTCCTACAATGAGCAGTTCTTC. Amino acid sequence: CASSSAPRGLSYNEQFF.

The chain carries TRBV2 and TRBJ2-7, with D perhaps TRBD2 (6 bases). Trimming stripped 7 bases from V and 3 bases from J, with 22 bases between. The V gene's germline CDR1 is SNHLY and CDR2 FYNNEI. The CDR3 totals 16 residues. CDR3 residues: CASTDGRGAPIYEQYF. The CDR3 DNA reads as TGTGCCAGCACCGACGGGCGCGGGGCCCCAATCTACGAGCAGTACTTC.

This clone was detected only once. The chain is built from TRBV7-6 and TRBJ2-3; 12 bases are shared with TRBD2. V dropped 1 base and J dropped 2; count of bases not matched to a gene: 1. Germline lookup yields CDR1 SGHVS and CDR2 FNYEAQ. This CDR3 is 16 amino acids long. CDR3 protein: CASSLGTSGTTDTQYF. CDR3 sequence (DNA): TGTGCCAGCAGCTTAGGGACTAGCGGGACCACAGATACGCAGTATTTT. Variable domain in full (rest from reference TRBV7-6 and TRBJ2-3): GAGVSQSPRYKVTKRGQDVALRCDPISGHVSLYWYRQALGQGPEFLTYFNYEAQQDKSGLPNDRFSAERPEGSISTLTIQRTEQRDSAMYRCASSLGTSGTTDTQYFGPGTRLTVL.

This chain connects TRBV18 to TRBJ2-7; 14 nucleotides line up with TRBD2. Germline V gene data show CDR1 as KGHSH and CDR2 as LQKENI. The CDR3 runs 17 residues. V lost 0 bases to trimming and J lost 3 bases; unmatched junction nucleotides: 4. The CDR3 sequence: CASSPPVTSGRVYEQYF. The CDR3 DNA follows: TGTGCCAGCTCACCACCTGTGACTAGCGGGAGGGTCTACGAGCAGTACTTC.

Note on this clone: Other DNA sequences in this specimen translate into the identical CDR3. The chain has TRBV29-1 and TRBJ2-7, with D perhaps matching TRBD1 or TRBD2 (5 bases each). Germline CDR1 reads SQVTM; CDR2 reads ANQGSEA. The CDR3 spans 12 residues. V was pared by 6 bases and J by 4 bases, with 13 bases between. Written as DNA, the CDR3 is TGCAGCGTCGGGGCTTCGTCATACGAGCAGTACTTC. It translates to CSVGASSYEQYF.

The chain has TRBV14 and TRBJ1-2; D gene uncertain. CDR3 size: 15 residues. Germline V gives CDR1 SGHDN, CDR2 FVKESK. The germline V and J ends were trimmed by 0 bases and 0 bases, with 8 bases remaining between them. CDR3 nucleotide sequence: TGTGCCAGCAGCCAAGATATCTCTCCTAACTATGGCTACACCTTC. It yields the protein CASSQDISPNYGYTF.

The chain recombines TRBV18 with TRBJ2-5; D is uncertain. Trimming took off 0 bases at V and 1 base at J, with 9 bases between the two ends. CDR3 size: 15 residues. Looked up from germline, CDR1 is KGHSH and CDR2 is LQKENI. Here the CDR3 reads CASSPPGVPQETQYF. The CDR3 nucleotides read TGTGCCAGCTCACCACCTGGGGTACCCCAAGAGACCCAGTACTTC.